This TCR beta chain was recovered during a study of T cells after yellow fever vaccination. General study points: In post-booster samples, most primary-vaccination clones reappeared (roughly 96% CD4, 70% to 90% CD8). Shared CD4/CD8 clonotypes were a small share, likely from convergent recombination. Researchers report a weaker secondary response that nonetheless peaked faster, day 5 versus 15.

Germline assignment: CDR1 DFQATT and CDR2 SNEGSKA (reference sequence). V gave up 6 bases and J gave up 8 bases; unmatched junction bases: 14. The CDR3 runs 16 residues. The table lists this clonotype with many counts. Its specificity is unknown. As TCR cDNA was made by 5'RACE template switching, a universal primer site and UMIs were added. TCRdb recomputed calls from the 5' RACE reads with MiXCR, one row per CDR3 protein. Here the sample spans around 260,000 distinct CDR3 sequences, over 4.5% being singletons. Specimen: CD4+ T cells sorted from PBMCs, collected on the day of the yellow fever booster vaccination. The receptor's source is a man aged 18 to 30 who received the YFV17D yellow fever vaccine. V and J are TRBV20-1 and TRBJ2-1, with 12 bases identical to TRBD2. DNA of the CDR3: TGCAGTGCCTCCATGGGGCTAGCGGGGGGGCAGGATGAGCAGTTCTTC. Translated, it gives CSASMGLAGGQDEQFF.